This TCR beta chain is from a study of cytomegalovirus exposure and HLA in healthy donors. Germline V gene lookup returns CDR1 SQVTM and CDR2 ANQGSEA. CDR3 length: 12 amino acids. The ends were cut back, 3 bases at V and 10 bases at J, with 13 bases in the middle. PCR was performed using 60 Vbeta and 13 Jbeta primers. The protocol was immunoSEQ multiplex PCR, while the TCRdb copy is restricted to in-frame clones and leaves out a portion. The sample yields about 120,000 clones, around 77% seen once. The sequence came from a man aged 18 to 29 in good health and CMV-seropositive. This chain links TRBV29-1 with TRBJ2-1, with D possibly being TRBD2 (6 bases). Sequencing was performed on PBMCs. The CDR3 loop is CSVEGGGVEQFF. CDR3 nucleotides: TGCAGCGTTGAGGGTGGAGGGGTAGAGCAGTTCTTC.